A selection of T cell receptor beta chains follows, all from one sample in a study of cytomegalovirus exposure and HLA in healthy donors. Repertoires were generated with immunoSEQ multiplex PCR, while TCRdb's copy carries only in-frame clones and drops some. The table records around 130,000 clones, about two thirds of them present only once. Sequences were obtained from PBMCs. The source of these receptors is an older woman in good health and CMV-seropositive. Each CDR3 is given with its conserved first and last residue. D genes are given only for firm matches. Expanded clones get a size class; other rows say once, few or many, or leave the size out.

cdr3_length clone_size j_call v_call d_call cdr3_nt cdr3_aa
14 - TRBJ1-2 TRBV6-6 - TGTGCCAGCAACCCATTCGGGGTTAACTATGGCTACACCTTC CASNPFGVNYGYTF
16 - TRBJ1-5 TRBV18 TRBD1 TGTGCCAGCCAGCAAAATCGGGGGACAGCCCATCAGCCCCAGCATTTT CASQQNRGTAHQPQHF
12 few TRBJ2-5 TRBV15 - TGTGCCACCAGCAGCCGGGGAGAGACCCAGTACTTC CATSSRGETQYF
11 - TRBJ2-3 TRBV14 - TGTGCCAGCAGCCCCGGTTTAAGACAGGATTTT CASSPGLRQDF
14 - TRBJ2-2 TRBV6-5 TRBD2 TGTGCCACCATAGAGGGAGGGCCCGCCGGGGAGCTGTTTTTT CATIEGGPAGELFF
13 - TRBJ1-5 TRBV6-1 - TGTGCCAGCATAGCGGGATTCAATCAGCCCCAGCATTTT CASIAGFNQPQHF
14 once TRBJ2-3 TRBV21-1 - TGTGCCAGCAGCAAAGGTCCCGGACTGATTACGCAGTATTTT CASSKGPGLITQYF
16 - TRBJ2-1 TRBV2 TRBD1 TGTGCCAGCAGTGAAAGCGGGACAGGGGAATACAATGAGCAGTTCTTC CASSESGTGEYNEQFF
17 - TRBJ1-3 TRBV14 TRBD1 TGTGCCAGCAGCCCCCGGGGAACAGGGGCGTCAGGAAACACCATATATTTT CASSPRGTGASGNTIYF
13 - TRBJ1-1 TRBV29-1 - TGCAGCGTTGTGGAGCACCCCAACACTGAAGCTTTCTTT CSVVEHPNTEAFF
11 - TRBJ1-2 TRBV6-6 - TGTGCCAGCACTGCGGACTATGGCTACACCTTC CASTADYGYTF
13 - TRBJ1-5 TRBV13 TRBD1 TGTGCCAGCAGCTTAGGAGGGGGCCGGTCCCAGCATTTT CASSLGGGRSQHF
15 - TRBJ1-1 TRBV7-9 TRBD1 TGTGCCAGTGGACAGGGCGGGATGGGGAACACTGAAGCTTTCTTT CASGQGGMGNTEAFF
15 - TRBJ2-2 TRBV6-6 - TGTGCCAGCAGTTACGGGGCGGCTAACACCGGGGAGCTGTTTTTT CASSYGAANTGELFF
15 once TRBJ2-3 TRBV6-1 TRBD2 TGTGCCAGCAGTGGGACTAGCGGGATCACAGATACGCAGTATTTT CASSGTSGITDTQYF
14 - TRBJ1-1 TRBV5-1 - TGCGCCAGCAGCTTGGGGACAAGGAACACTGAAGCTTTCTTT CASSLGTRNTEAFF
15 - TRBJ1-4 TRBV7-9 - TGTGCCAGCAGCTTAGGCGCAGGACTGGATGAAAAACTGTTTTTT CASSLGAGLDEKLFF
15 - TRBJ1-6 TRBV5-8 - TGTGCCAGCAGCCATCGCCGTACCGGTGGTTCACCCCTCCACTTT CASSHRRTGGSPLHF
13 - TRBJ1-1 TRBV11-2 - TGTGCCAGCTCGGGTATGGGGAACACTGAAGCTTTCTTT CASSGMGNTEAFF
13 - TRBJ2-1 TRBV5-1 - TGCGCCAGCAGACGAGACAGCTACAATGAGCAGTTCTTC CASRRDSYNEQFF
18 - TRBJ2-1 TRBV14 TRBD2 TGTGCCAGCAGCCAAGAAGTACCGCGGGGGGGCGCCTACAATGAGCAGTTCTTC CASSQEVPRGGAYNEQFF
15 - TRBJ2-7 TRBV19 - TGTGCCACCAGTTTTTTTAGGGGATCCTCCTACGAGCAGTACTTC CATSFFRGSSYEQYF
15 few TRBJ2-7 TRBV5-1 - TGCGCCAGCAGCTTGGGGCTAGCGAGTACCTACGAGCAGTACTTC CASSLGLASTYEQYF
13 few TRBJ1-1 TRBV12-5 TRBD1 TGTGCTAGTGGTTCCACGGGACAGGTTGAAGCTTTCTTT CASGSTGQVEAFF
15 - TRBJ1-1 TRBV6-6 - TGTGCCAGCAGTTACTCGAAGGGGCTAAACACTGAAGCTTTCTTT CASSYSKGLNTEAFF
16 - TRBJ1-5 TRBV10-2 - TGCGCCAGCAGTGAGGGGACTCTGGGTAGCAATCAGCCCCAGCATTTT CASSEGTLGSNQPQHF
15 once TRBJ1-1 TRBV6-1 TRBD1 TGTGCCAGCAGCGGACAGGGCGCAGGGAACACTGAAGCTTTCTTT CASSGQGAGNTEAFF
14 - TRBJ1-5 TRBV7-9 - TGTGCCAGCAGCCCCCTCTCGGAGAATCAGCCCCAGCATTTT CASSPLSENQPQHF
14 - TRBJ2-7 TRBV7-2 - TGTGCCAGCAGCTTTTACAGGGAAGGGTACGAGCAGTACTTC CASSFYREGYEQYF
14 - TRBJ2-7 TRBV7-9 - TGTTCCAGCAGCGTCACGCGAGGGTGGGGGGGCTTGTACTTC CSSSVTRGWGGLYF
15 - TRBJ2-7 TRBV19 TRBD2 TGTGCCAGTAGTTTAGGCGGGGGAGGTGGAGACGAGCAGTACTTC CASSLGGGGGDEQYF
16 - TRBJ2-2 TRBV11-2 TRBD1 TGTGCCAGCATCGACAGGGGGCGCGGGAACACCGGGGAGCTGTTTTTT CASIDRGRGNTGELFF
13 few TRBJ1-4 TRBV2 - TGTGCCAGCAGCAGAGGAATGGATGAAAAACTGTTTTTT CASSRGMDEKLFF
16 - TRBJ2-1 TRBV5-1 TRBD2 TGCGCCAGCAGCGAGACTAGCGGGGGTATTTACAATGAGCAGTTCTTC CASSETSGGIYNEQFF
16 - TRBJ2-2 TRBV5-1 TRBD1 TGCGCCAGCAGCCCGACGACAGGGATGGACACCGGGGAGCTGTTTTTT CASSPTTGMDTGELFF
14 - TRBJ2-1 TRBV11-3 TRBD2 TGTGCCAGCAGCCTGGGACTACAAAACAATGAGCAGTTCTTC CASSLGLQNNEQFF
15 - TRBJ1-5 TRBV6-5 TRBD1 TGTGCCAGCACTCGCGCAGGGGGTGCAGATCAGCCCCAGCATTTT CASTRAGGADQPQHF
15 - TRBJ1-5 TRBV9 - TGTGCCAGCAGCCCTAGGTCGGGGGGCAATCAGCCCCAGCATTTT CASSPRSGGNQPQHF
15 - TRBJ1-4 TRBV13 - TGTGCCAGCAGCTCCCCGACTCCCGAGAGGGAAAAACTGTTTTTT CASSSPTPEREKLFF
16 - TRBJ2-7 TRBV14 TRBD1 TGTGCCAGCAGCCCGGGTTACAGGGGAAGCTCCTACGAGCAGTACTTC CASSPGYRGSSYEQYF
15 once TRBJ1-2 TRBV6-1 - TGTGCCAGCAGTCCCAGGGGCCCCACGAACCTTGGCTACACCTTC CASSPRGPTNLGYTF
19 - TRBJ2-2 TRBV5-1 TRBD1 TGCGCCAGCAGCCCCTCCGGGACAGGCGGAACCTTTAACACCGGGGAGCTGTTTTTT CASSPSGTGGTFNTGELFF
16 - TRBJ2-2 TRBV19 TRBD2 TGTGCCAGTAGTAGTTGGGGCAGCGGGGCGGTCGGGGAGCTGTTTTTT CASSSWGSGAVGELFF
15 once TRBJ1-1 TRBV7-9 - TGTGCCAGCAGCCTTACGGGACATTGGAGCACTGAAGCTTTCTTT CASSLTGHWSTEAFF
14 - TRBJ2-2 TRBV29-1 - TGCAGCGTTAAGGGGGACCTGAACACCGGGGAGCTGTTTTTT CSVKGDLNTGELFF
15 - TRBJ2-1 TRBV5-4 TRBD1 TGTGCCAGCAGCCATGGACAGGAGATTTACAATGAGCAGTTCTTC CASSHGQEIYNEQFF
16 - TRBJ1-1 TRBV7-3 TRBD1 TGTGCCAGCAGCTTCGGCTCAGGGGGCAAAGGCACTGAAGCTTTCTTT CASSFGSGGKGTEAFF
17 - TRBJ2-7 TRBV11-2 TRBD2 TGTGCCAGCAGCTTAGCACTAGCGGGGGCCATTTTCTACGAGCAGTACTTC CASSLALAGAIFYEQYF
14 - TRBJ1-1 TRBV25-1 - TGTGCCAGCAGTGAATGGCAGGGGAGTACTGAAGCTTTCTTT CASSEWQGSTEAFF
19 once TRBJ1-2 TRBV7-6 TRBD1 TGTGCCAGCAGCAAATATCAGCTGGGCGGGACAGGGTCGGACTATGGCTACACCTTC CASSKYQLGGTGSDYGYTF
15 - TRBJ1-1 TRBV14 - TGTGCCAGCAGCCAATACCGGACAGAAAACACTGAAGCTTTCTTT CASSQYRTENTEAFF
15 few TRBJ2-2 TRBV11-3 TRBD1 TGTGCCAGCAGACCCGGACAGGGGAACACCGGGGAGCTGTTTTTT CASRPGQGNTGELFF
16 - TRBJ2-3 TRBV9 TRBD2 TGTGCCAGCAGCGTAGCAGGACTAGCGGGGGCAGATACGCAGTATTTT CASSVAGLAGADTQYF
13 - TRBJ1-4 TRBV5-6 - TGTGCCAGCAGCCGCGGGGGAAATGAAAAACTGTTTTTT CASSRGGNEKLFF
14 - TRBJ1-5 TRBV10-2 - TGCGCCAGCAGTGACCCAGGCAGCAATCAGCCCCAGCATTTT CASSDPGSNQPQHF